This entry lists 7 T cell receptor beta chains sequenced from one sample in a study of response to subunit inactivated influenza vaccine (dated by TCRdb to between 2018 and 2020). Library preparation employed RT-PCR. Instrument used: Illumina HiSeq 2500. TCRdb redid the processing of the public reads, applying fastp at Q25 and MiXCR, and retained in-frame beta chains. Each CDR3 protein gets just one entry, which takes the most common genes and DNA from the rows behind it. The sample table contains under 750,000 distinct CDR3 sequences; only one count was recorded for 12% of them. About a tenth of the sample comes from the top ten. The sequencing used PBMCs from blood, collected on the day of vaccination. These receptors were collected from a man between 50 and 59 years old who received an inactivated influenza vaccine. Donor details come from another sample of the same person, matched by shared clones.

This clonotype was seen a few times. This chain uses TRBV5-6 with TRBJ2-1, with TRBD1 matching over 9 bases. Losses at the gene ends were 4 bases for V and 9 bases for J; bases not matched to a gene: 5. This CDR3 spans 13 amino acids. CDR1 is SGHDT and CDR2 is YYEEEE in the germline V gene. CDR3 sequence reads: CASSLTGGREQFF. In DNA form, the CDR3 reads TGTGCCAGCAGCCTAACAGGGGGCCGTGAGCAGTTCTTC.

This clonotype occurred a few times. This chain connects TRBV20-1 to TRBJ2-1; 10 positions agree with TRBD2. Per germline, CDR1 DFQATT and CDR2 SNEGSKA (reference sequence). Losses at the gene ends were 4 bases for V and 7 bases for J; bases not matched to a gene: 13. The CDR3 consists of 16 residues. The CDR3 protein is CSATPPSGRERNEQFF. As DNA, the CDR3 is TGCAGTGCTACCCCCCCCAGCGGGAGGGAGCGTAATGAGCAGTTCTTC.

This clonotype turned up a few times. V and J are TRBV5-1 and TRBJ1-6; 7 nucleotides align to TRBD1. With 2 bases clipped from V and 8 bases from J, the junction kept 7 bases outside the gene matches. The V gene's germline CDR1 is SGHRS and CDR2 YFSETQ. This CDR3 is built from 15 residues. The CDR3 DNA sequence: TGCGCCAGCAGCTTACGACAGGGTGTCGATTCACCCCTCCACTTT. Translated: CASSLRQGVDSPLHF.

This clonotype came up a few times. This chain joins TRBV20-1 and TRBJ1-1; no firm D call. Trimming removed 4 bases from V and 1 base from J, with 4 bases in between. The CDR3 has 11 residues. In germline, CDR1 is DFQATT, CDR2 SNEGSKA (reference sequence). This chain's CDR3 is CSAIGNTEAFF. CDR3 in DNA: TGCAGTGCTATCGGGAACACTGAAGCTTTCTTT.

This clonotype was seen only a few times. J is TRBJ1-2 and V is TRBV4-3, with 10 bases fitting TRBD1. This CDR3 spans 17 amino acids. In germline, CDR1 is LGHNA, CDR2 YSLEER. The J segment lost 5 bases and the V segment lost 3 bases, leaving 12 bases of the junction unmatched. The CDR3 bases are TGCGCCAGCAGCCAGATAATTGGACAGGGGGTTGGTTATGGCTACACCTTC. Its translation is CASSQIIGQGVGYGYTF.

This clonotype was counted a few times. The chain links TRBV5-1 to TRBJ2-2; D is possibly TRBD1 or TRBD2 (5 bases each). With 4 bases removed from V and 3 bases from J, the gap between germline ends came to 13 bases. CDR1 and CDR2 (germline): SGHRS, YFSETQ. The CDR3 sequence is 15 residues long. This chain's CDR3 is CASSGGMRDTGELFF. In DNA, the CDR3 is TGCGCCAGCAGCGGGGGTATGCGTGACACCGGGGAGCTGTTTTTT.

V and J are TRBV12-3 or TRBV12-4 and TRBJ2-5; TRBD2 aligns across 11 bases. The CDR3 contains 16 residues. V was clipped by 4 bases and J by 7 bases; unmatched bases: 11. The CDR3 DNA reads as TGTGCCAGCAGTTCATCAACTAGCGGGGGATTTGTGACCCAGTACTTC. This encodes CASSSSTSGGFVTQYF.